One and the same sample provided the 12 T cell receptor beta chains below, sequenced in a study of shared clonotypes between healthy human individuals. Sequencing used immunoSEQ multiplex PCR; TCRdb keeps in-frame clones, though not all of them. The sample lists some 690,000 clones; about 90% were seen once. The sample comprised memory CD8+ T cells from PBMCs. Regarding subset: CD45RO+ cells pooled with CCR7-negative TemRA cells. These TCRs come from a man between 18 and 29 years old in good health. Some clones in this sample may be carry-over from other donors' samples.

The genes are TRBV28 and TRBJ2-3; weak D call: TRBD2 (6 bases). The CDR3 spans 15 residues. Germline V gene sequence: CDR1 MDHEN, CDR2 SYDVKM. Trimming shortened V by 5 bases and J by 4 bases, and 16 bases separated the two germline ends. The chain's CDR3 is CASSPGARRADTQYF. Here the CDR3 DNA reads TGTGCCAGCAGTCCAGGTGCTAGGAGGGCAGATACGCAGTATTTT. Full variable domain (missing parts from reference TRBV28 and TRBJ2-3): DVKVTQSSRYLVKRTGEKVFLECVQDMDHENMFWYRQDPGLGLRLIYFSYDVKMKEKGDIPEGYSVSREKKERFSLILESASTNQTSMYLCASSPGARRADTQYFGPGTRLTVL.

The chain couples TRBV14 to TRBJ2-3, with D tentatively TRBD1 (5 bases). The CDR3 is 12 amino acids. With 4 bases removed from V and 5 bases from J, the gap between germline ends came to 7 bases. Germline V gene sequence: CDR1 SGHDN, CDR2 FVKESK. The DNA for the CDR3 is TGTGCCAGCAGCCCAAGGGGAGATACGCAGTATTTT. This codes for CASSPRGDTQYF. Based on the CDR3 plus reference TRBV14 and TRBJ2-3, the full variable domain is EAGVTQFPSHSVIEKGQTVTLRCDPISGHDNLYWYRRVMGKEIKFLLHFVKESKQDESGMPNNRFLAERTGGTYSTLKVQPAELEDSGVYFCASSPRGDTQYFGPGTRLTVL.

This chain joins TRBV19 and TRBJ2-6, with 7 bases identical to TRBD2. V was clipped by 5 bases and J by 1 base; unmatched bases: 8. There are 17 residues in the CDR3. Germline CDR1 reads LNHDA; CDR2 reads SQIVND (reference sequence). CDR3: CASSPGLLPSGANVLTF. As DNA, the CDR3 is TGTGCCAGTAGTCCGGGACTATTGCCTTCTGGGGCCAACGTCCTGACTTTC.

The chain's CDR3 is CAWSVDGLEQFF. CDR3 coding DNA: TGTGCCTGGAGTGTAGACGGTTTGGAGCAGTTCTTC. The V gene is TRBV30, the J gene TRBJ2-1; D gene unclear. Between the trimmed V and J ends, which lost 0 bases and 10 bases, there was a span of 10 bases. The CDR3 totals 12 residues. The germline CDR1 and CDR2 sequences are GTSNPN and SVGIG (reference sequence). The full variable domain, in which reference TRBV30 and TRBJ2-1 provide the parts outside the CDR3, is SQTIHQWPATLVQPVGSPLSLECTVEGTSNPNLYWYRQAAGRGLQLLFYSVGIGQISSEVPQNLSASRPQDRQFILSSKKLLLSDSGFYLCAWSVDGLEQFFGPGTRLTVL.

This rearrangement joins TRBV7-9 to TRBJ2-7; D tentatively reads TRBD1 or TRBD2 (5 bases each). This CDR3 is built from 16 residues. Germline CDR1 and CDR2: SEHNR and FQNEAQ (reference sequence). V dropped 0 bases and J dropped 0 bases, with 12 bases sitting between them. DNA for the CDR3: TGTGCCAGCAGCTTAGCGGGGACCCAGATCTCCTACGAGCAGTACTTC. Encoded protein: CASSLAGTQISYEQYF.

The chain employs TRBV7-9 and TRBJ2-7; TRBD1 matches at 7 bases. CDR3 length: 15 amino acids. The J segment lost 5 bases and the V segment lost 2 bases, leaving 9 bases of the junction unmatched. CDR1 is SEHNR and CDR2 is FQNEAQ in the germline V gene (reference sequence). CDR3 region: CASSLHGQALDEQYF. The CDR3 bases are TGTGCCAGCAGCTTACATGGACAGGCACTTGACGAGCAGTACTTC.

The rearrangement links TRBV7-3 to TRBJ2-1, with TRBD2 matching 7 bases. Germline V gene data show CDR1 as SGHTA and CDR2 as FQGTGA. This CDR3 contains 15 residues. The V and J ends lost 2 bases and 2 bases, in that order; junction bases with no gene match: 3. CDR3 DNA sequence: TGTGCCAGCAGCTTATACGCGGGAGCCTACAATGAGCAGTTCTTC. The encoded protein is CASSLYAGAYNEQFF.

This chain joins TRBV15 and TRBJ2-1; 9 bases map to TRBD1. The CDR3 has 14 residues. The junction had 12 bases not matched to a gene; V was cut back by 11 bases and J by 7 bases. CDR1 is LNHNV, CDR2 YYDKDF, per germline (reference sequence). The CDR3 coding sequence is TGTGCCGCGCGGGGGACAGGGAAGGGGAATGAGCAGTTCTTC. This translates into CAARGTGKGNEQFF. Based on the CDR3 plus reference TRBV15 and TRBJ2-1, the full variable domain is DAMVIQNPRYQVTQFGKPVTLSCSQTLNHNVMYWYQQKSSQAPKLLFHYYDKDFNNEADTPDNFQSRRPNTSFCFLDIRSPGLGDTAMYLCAARGTGKGNEQFFGPGTRLTVL.

Concerning this clone itself: Different DNA sequences within this sample yield the same CDR3. This chain links TRBV28 with TRBJ1-5; D is possibly TRBD1 (6 bases). The germline V gene encodes CDR1 MDHEN and CDR2 SYDVKM. With 5 bases removed from V and 3 bases from J, the gap between germline ends came to 11 bases. CDR3 length: 14 residues. The CDR3 spells CASSLGQNNQPQHF. CDR3 in DNA: TGTGCCAGCAGTCTAGGACAGAACAATCAGCCCCAGCATTTT.

In DNA, the CDR3 is TGTGCCAGTAGTACCCTGACAGGGGGGTTCTACGAGCAGTACTTC. Amino acid sequence: CASSTLTGGFYEQYF. This chain connects TRBV19 to TRBJ2-7; 9 bases line up with TRBD1. The CDR3 covers 15 residues. Germline values: CDR1 LNHDA, CDR2 SQIVND (reference sequence). The ends lost 4 bases at V and 3 bases at J; junction bases unmatched: 7.

Concerning this clone: A much larger clone lies a single base off, so this may be a read error. V gene TRBV7-9 combines with J gene TRBJ2-5; 10 bases match TRBD1. Germline loops: CDR1 SEHNR, CDR2 FQNEAQ (reference sequence). After removal of 5 bases from V and 1 base from J, the junction contained 1 base not matched to a gene. The CDR3 length is 14 residues. CDR3 amino acids: CASSRDRGQETQYF. CDR3 DNA: TGTGCCAGCAGCCGGGACAGGGGCCAAGAGACCCAGTACTTC.

The chain couples TRBV28 to TRBJ2-3; no clear D gene. V lost 1 base and J lost 4, with 15 bases in between. This CDR3 spans 16 amino acids. CDR1 and CDR2 (germline): MDHEN, SYDVKM. The CDR3 region has the DNA TGTGCCAGCAGTTTATCCTGGGTTAGGGTTTCAGATACGCAGTATTTT. Encoded protein: CASSLSWVRVSDTQYF.